This T cell receptor (beta chain) appears in the sequencing data of a study of cytomegalovirus exposure and HLA in healthy donors. Notes on the study in general: 150 or so TCR beta chains were listed as cytomegalovirus-associated. Among TCR sequences, most were rare, though some public TCRs appeared in many donors.

Only in-frame clones appear in the TCRdb table, and some are missing; sequencing was by immunoSEQ multiplex PCR. Of 150,000 to 200,000 clones in the sample, about 81% are singletons; the top ten hold around 1.2%. Concerning this clone: Its antigen remains unidentified.

The sample comprised PBMCs. The TCR sequence derives from a woman aged 30 to 39 in good health and CMV-seronegative.

Here the CDR3 reads CASIKQGPGETQYF. DNA for the CDR3: TGCGCCAGCATCAAGCAGGGTCCCGGTGAGACCCAGTACTTC. The gene calls are TRBV23-1 and TRBJ2-5; perhaps TRBD1 as D (5 bases). TRBV23-1 is sorted into the ORF group, with uncertain function. The CDR3 length is 14 residues. V lost 7 bases, J lost 5 bases, and 17 bases lay in between.